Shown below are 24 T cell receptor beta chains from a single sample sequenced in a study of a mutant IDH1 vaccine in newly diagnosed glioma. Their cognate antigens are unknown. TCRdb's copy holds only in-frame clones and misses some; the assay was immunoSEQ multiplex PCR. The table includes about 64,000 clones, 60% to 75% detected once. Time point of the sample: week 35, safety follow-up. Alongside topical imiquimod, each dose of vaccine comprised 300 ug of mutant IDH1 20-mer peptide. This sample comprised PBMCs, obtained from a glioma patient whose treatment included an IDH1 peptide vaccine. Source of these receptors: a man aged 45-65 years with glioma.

This CDR3 reads CASSDPRGWGETQYF. The CDR3 DNA reads TGTGCCAGCAGTGACCCCCGGGGGTGGGGAGAGACCCAGTACTTC. V usage is TRBV25-1 and J usage is TRBJ2-5; tentative D call: TRBD2 (6 bases). Germline CDR1 is MGHDK and CDR2 is SYGVNS. CDR3 size: 15 residues. Trimming took off 3 bases at V and 4 bases at J, with 15 bases between the two ends.

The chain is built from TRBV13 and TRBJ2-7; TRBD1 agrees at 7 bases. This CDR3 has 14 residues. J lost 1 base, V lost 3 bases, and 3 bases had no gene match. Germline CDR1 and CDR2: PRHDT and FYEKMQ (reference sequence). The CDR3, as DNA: TGTGCCAGCAGCTTGGACAGGTCTTCCTACGAGCAGTACTTC. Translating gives CASSLDRSSYEQYF.

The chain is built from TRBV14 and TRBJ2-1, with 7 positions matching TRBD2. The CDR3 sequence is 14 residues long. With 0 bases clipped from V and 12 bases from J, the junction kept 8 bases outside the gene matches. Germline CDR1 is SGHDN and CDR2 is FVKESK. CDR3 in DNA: TGTGCCAGCAGCCAAGACTTCCTCAGCGGGGCGCAGTTCTTC. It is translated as CASSQDFLSGAQFF. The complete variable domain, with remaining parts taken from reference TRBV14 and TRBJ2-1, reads EAGVTQFPSHSVIEKGQTVTLRCDPISGHDNLYWYRRVMGKEIKFLLHFVKESKQDESGMPNNRFLAERTGGTYSTLKVQPAELEDSGVYFCASSQDFLSGAQFFGPGTRLTVL.

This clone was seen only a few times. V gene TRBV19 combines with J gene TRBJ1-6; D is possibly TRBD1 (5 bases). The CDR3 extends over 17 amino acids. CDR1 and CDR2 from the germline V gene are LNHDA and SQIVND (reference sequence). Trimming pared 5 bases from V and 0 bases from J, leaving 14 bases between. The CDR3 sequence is CASSSGLQSSYNSPLHF. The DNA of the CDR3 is TGTGCCAGTAGTTCGGGACTCCAGAGCTCCTATAATTCACCCCTCCACTTT. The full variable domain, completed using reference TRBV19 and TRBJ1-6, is DGGITQSPKYLFRKEGQNVTLSCEQNLNHDAMYWYRQDPGQGLRLIYYSQIVNDFQKGDIAEGYSVSREKKESFPLTVTSAQKNPTAFYLCASSSGLQSSYNSPLHFGNGTRLTVT.

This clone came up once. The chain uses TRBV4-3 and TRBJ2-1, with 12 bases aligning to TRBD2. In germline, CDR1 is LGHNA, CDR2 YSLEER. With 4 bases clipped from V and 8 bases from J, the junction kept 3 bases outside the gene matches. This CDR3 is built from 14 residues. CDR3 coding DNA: TGCGCCAGCAGCCTGAGACTAGCGGGGGATGAGCAGTTCTTC. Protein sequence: CASSLRLAGDEQFF.

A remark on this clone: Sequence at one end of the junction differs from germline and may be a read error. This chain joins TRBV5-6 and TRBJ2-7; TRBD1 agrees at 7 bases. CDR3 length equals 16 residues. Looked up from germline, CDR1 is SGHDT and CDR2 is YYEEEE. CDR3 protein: CASSLAQGVNSYEQYF. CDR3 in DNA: TGTGCCAGCAGTTTGGCCCAGGGGGTTAACTCCTACGAGCAGTACTTC.

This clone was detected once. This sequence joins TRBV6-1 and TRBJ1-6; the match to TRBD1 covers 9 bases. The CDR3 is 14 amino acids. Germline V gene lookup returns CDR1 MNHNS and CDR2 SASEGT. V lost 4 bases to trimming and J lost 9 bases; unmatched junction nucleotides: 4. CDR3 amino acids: CASSVGQGFSPLHF. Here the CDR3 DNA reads TGTGCCAGCAGTGTAGGACAGGGGTTTTCACCCCTCCACTTT.

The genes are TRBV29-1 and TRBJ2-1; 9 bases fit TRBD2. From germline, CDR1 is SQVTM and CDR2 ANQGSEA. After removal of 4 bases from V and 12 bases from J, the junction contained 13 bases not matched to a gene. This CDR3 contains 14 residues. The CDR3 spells CSVGLAAQVLGQFF. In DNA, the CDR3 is TGCAGCGTTGGACTAGCGGCGCAGGTCCTAGGGCAGTTCTTC.

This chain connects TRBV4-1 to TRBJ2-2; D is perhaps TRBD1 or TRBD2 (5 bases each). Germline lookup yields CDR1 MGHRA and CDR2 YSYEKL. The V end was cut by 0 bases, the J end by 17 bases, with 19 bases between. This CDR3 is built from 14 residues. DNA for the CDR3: TGCGCCAGCAGCCAAGAGAGGGGCCCCTGGATGAAATTTTTT. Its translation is CASSQERGPWMKFF.

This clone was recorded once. The CDR3 bases are TGTGCCAGCAGCGCCCGGGGGGATACCGGGGAGCTGTTTTTT. Its translation is CASSARGDTGELFF. The chain uses TRBV9 and TRBJ2-2, with TRBD2 matching over 7 bases. J gave up 5 bases and V 3 bases, and 4 bases lay outside the gene matches. Germline V gene lookup returns CDR1 SGDLS and CDR2 YYNGEE. This CDR3 contains 14 residues. The full variable domain, in which reference TRBV9 and TRBJ2-2 provide the parts outside the CDR3, is DSGVTQTPKHLITATGQRVTLRCSPRSGDLSVYWYQQSLDQGLQFLIQYYNGEERAKGNILERFSAQQFPDLHSELNLSSLELGDSALYFCASSARGDTGELFFGEGSRLTVL.

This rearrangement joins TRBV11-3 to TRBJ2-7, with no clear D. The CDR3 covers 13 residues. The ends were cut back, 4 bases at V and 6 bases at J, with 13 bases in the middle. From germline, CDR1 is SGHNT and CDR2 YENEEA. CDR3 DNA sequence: TGTGCCAGCAGCTCTATTCTGGGTTCCGAGCAGTACTTC. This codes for CASSSILGSEQYF.

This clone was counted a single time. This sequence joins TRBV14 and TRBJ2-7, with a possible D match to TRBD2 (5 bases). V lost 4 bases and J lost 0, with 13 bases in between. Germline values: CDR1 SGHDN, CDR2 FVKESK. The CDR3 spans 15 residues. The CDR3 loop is CASSPHGVSSYEQYF. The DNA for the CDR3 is TGTGCCAGCAGCCCCCACGGGGTCAGCTCCTACGAGCAGTACTTC.

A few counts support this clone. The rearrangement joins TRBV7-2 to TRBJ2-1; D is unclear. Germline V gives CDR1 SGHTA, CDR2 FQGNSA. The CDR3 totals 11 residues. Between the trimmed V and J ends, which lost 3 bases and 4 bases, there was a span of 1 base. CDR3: CASSFYNEQFF. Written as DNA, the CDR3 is TGTGCCAGCAGCTTTTACAATGAGCAGTTCTTC. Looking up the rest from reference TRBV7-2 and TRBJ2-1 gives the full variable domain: GAGVSQSPSNKVTEKGKDVELRCDPISGHTALYWYRQSLGQGLEFLIYFQGNSAPDKSGLPSDRFSAERTGGSVSTLTIQRTQQEDSAVYLCASSFYNEQFFGPGTRLTVL.

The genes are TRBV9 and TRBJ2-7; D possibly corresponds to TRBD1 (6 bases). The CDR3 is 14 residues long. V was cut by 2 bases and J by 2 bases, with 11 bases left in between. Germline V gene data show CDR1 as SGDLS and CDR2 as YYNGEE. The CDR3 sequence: CASSVSRGPYEQYF. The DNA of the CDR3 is TGTGCCAGCAGCGTGTCCAGGGGTCCCTACGAGCAGTACTTC.

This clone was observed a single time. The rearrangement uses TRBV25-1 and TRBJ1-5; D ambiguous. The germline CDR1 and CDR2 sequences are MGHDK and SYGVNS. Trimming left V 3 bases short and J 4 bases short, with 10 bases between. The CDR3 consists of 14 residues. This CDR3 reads CASSDYSDNQPQHF. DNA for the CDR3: TGTGCCAGCAGTGACTACAGCGATAATCAGCCCCAGCATTTT.

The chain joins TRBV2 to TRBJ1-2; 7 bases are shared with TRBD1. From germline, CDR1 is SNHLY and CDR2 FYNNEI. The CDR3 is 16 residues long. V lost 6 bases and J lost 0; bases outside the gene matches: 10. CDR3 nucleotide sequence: TGTGCCAGCAGGCCTCTGCAGGGGGGATCTAACTATGGCTACACCTTC. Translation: CASRPLQGGSNYGYTF.

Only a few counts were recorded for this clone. CDR3 region: CASPPETEGNQPQHF. The CDR3 DNA reads as TGTGCCAGCCCGCCCGAGACAGAAGGCAATCAGCCCCAGCATTTT. This rearrangement joins TRBV18 to TRBJ1-5, with D possibly being TRBD1 (5 bases). The CDR3 covers 15 residues. The V end lost 8 bases, the J end lost 2 bases, and 16 bases lay between the germline ends. Per the germline V gene, CDR1 is KGHSH and CDR2 is LQKENI. The full variable domain, completed using reference TRBV18 and TRBJ1-5, is NAGVMQNPRHLVRRRGQEARLRCSPMKGHSHVYWYRQLPEEGLKFMVYLQKENIIDESGMPKERFSAEFPKEGPSILRIQQVVRGDSAAYFCASPPETEGNQPQHFGDGTRLSIL.

The CDR3 protein is CASSGRGLLNTEAFF. The DNA of the CDR3 is TGTGCCAGCAGTGGCAGGGGGCTTTTAAACACTGAAGCTTTCTTT. The J gene is TRBJ1-1, the V gene TRBV25-1; TRBD1 matches 8 bases. This CDR3 comprises 15 residues. Germline V gene sequence: CDR1 MGHDK, CDR2 SYGVNS. Trimming at V came to 4 bases and at J to 2 bases, leaving 6 bases not matched to a gene.

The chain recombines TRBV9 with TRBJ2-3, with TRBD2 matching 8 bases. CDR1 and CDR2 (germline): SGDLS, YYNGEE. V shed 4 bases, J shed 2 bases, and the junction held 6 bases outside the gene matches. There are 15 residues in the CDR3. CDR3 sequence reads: CASSYIAGSTDTQYF. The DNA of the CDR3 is TGTGCCAGCAGCTACATAGCGGGGTCCACAGATACGCAGTATTTT.

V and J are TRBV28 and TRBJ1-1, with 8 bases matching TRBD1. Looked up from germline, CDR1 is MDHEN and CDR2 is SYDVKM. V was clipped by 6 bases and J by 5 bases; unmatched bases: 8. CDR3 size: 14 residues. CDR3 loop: CASSPDRERTEAFF. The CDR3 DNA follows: TGTGCCAGCAGCCCGGACAGGGAAAGGACTGAAGCTTTCTTT.

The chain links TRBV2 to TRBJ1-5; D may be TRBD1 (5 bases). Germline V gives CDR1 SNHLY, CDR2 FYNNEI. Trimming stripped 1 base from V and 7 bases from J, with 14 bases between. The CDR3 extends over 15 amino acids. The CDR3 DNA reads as TGTGCCAGCAGTGAAGAGTGGGGCAAGGGCCAGCCCCAGCATTTT. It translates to CASSEEWGKGQPQHF.

The CDR3 is CSVEVDLAYEQYF. CDR3 nucleotides: TGCAGCGTTGAAGTTGACCTAGCCTACGAGCAGTACTTC. The chain uses TRBV29-1 and TRBJ2-7; D is unresolved. There are 13 residues in the CDR3. V was clipped by 1 base and J by 2 bases, with 9 bases between them. The germline V gene has CDR1 SQVTM and CDR2 ANQGSEA.

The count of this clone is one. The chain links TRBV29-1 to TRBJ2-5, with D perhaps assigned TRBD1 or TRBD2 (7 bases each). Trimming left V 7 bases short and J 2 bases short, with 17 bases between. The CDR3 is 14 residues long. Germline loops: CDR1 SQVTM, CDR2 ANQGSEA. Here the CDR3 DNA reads TGCAGCGCCGCAGGGGGGGGAGGGCAAGAGACCCAGTACTTC. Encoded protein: CSAAGGGGQETQYF.

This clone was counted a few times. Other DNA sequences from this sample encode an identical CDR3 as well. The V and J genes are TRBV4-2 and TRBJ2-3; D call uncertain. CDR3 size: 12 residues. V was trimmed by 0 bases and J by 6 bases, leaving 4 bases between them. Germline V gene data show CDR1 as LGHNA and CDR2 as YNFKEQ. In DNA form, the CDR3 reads TGTGCCAGCAGCCAAGACAGGGATACGCAGTATTTT. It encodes CASSQDRDTQYF.